Detailed here is one T cell receptor (beta chain). Antigen: not known. A sample-barcoded 5' primer and a J-beta primer mix were used in a second PCR of about 6 to 12 cycles. TCRdb used MiXCR to reprocess the 5' RACE reads, holding one entry per CDR3 protein. This repertoire shows some 1.6 million distinct CDR3 sequences, approximately 32% found once; its top ten account for approximately 10%. The sample originates from a study of blood T cells in healthy people across ages. General study points: Per million T cells, TCR beta diversity dropped roughly linearly as age increased.

The CDR3 totals 18 residues. The germline gives CDR1 MNHEY, CDR2 SMNVEV (reference sequence). V lost 5 bases and J lost 2; bases outside the gene matches: 15. The receptor was derived from a woman younger than 45 in good health. Material: blood. The rearrangement links TRBV27 to TRBJ2-5; 9 nucleotides line up with TRBD1. For the CDR3, the DNA is TGTGCCAGCAGTCGGATCAGCACAGGGGGCGCGGGGCAAGAGACCCAGTACTTC. As protein: CASSRISTGGAGQETQYF.